The rows below give T cell receptor beta chains drawn from one sample of a study of blood T cell repertoires in COVID-19. The assay was immunoSEQ multiplex PCR, and TCRdb's table has in-frame clones only and misses some. The repertoire holds about 230,000 clones, with around 82% as singletons. The sequencing sample was made of peripheral blood. The source of these receptors is a man at least 80 years old with acute or convalescent COVID-19. CDR3s include the opening cysteine and the closing phenylalanine or tryptophan. D genes are given only for firm matches. Part of the rows lack a size; the others show once, few, many or a class for expanded clones.

v_gene: TRBV7-2; abundance: NA; j_gene: TRBJ1-4; len: 13; d_gene: NA; CDR3aa: CASSTGLREKLFF; CDR3nt: TGTGCCAGCAGCACCGGACTGAGAGAAAAACTGTTTTTT
v_gene: TRBV5-6; abundance: NA; j_gene: TRBJ1-1; len: 12; d_gene: NA; CDR3aa: CASSLGVSVAFF; CDR3nt: TGTGCCAGCAGCTTGGGAGTATCGGTCGCTTTCTTT
v_gene: TRBV2; abundance: NA; j_gene: TRBJ2-1; len: 13; d_gene: NA; CDR3aa: CASSDPAVDEQFF; CDR3nt: TGTGCCAGCAGTGATCCCGCGGTTGATGAGCAGTTCTTC
v_gene: TRBV5-1; abundance: NA; j_gene: TRBJ2-2; len: 17; d_gene: TRBD1; CDR3aa: CASNSGRGPQITGELFF; CDR3nt: TGCGCCAGCAATTCGGGCAGGGGGCCCCAAATCACCGGGGAGCTGTTTTTT
v_gene: TRBV23-1; abundance: NA; j_gene: TRBJ1-5; len: 15; d_gene: TRBD1; CDR3aa: CASSRRQGFYQPQHF; CDR3nt: TGCGCCAGCAGTCGGAGACAGGGGTTTTATCAGCCCCAGCATTTT
v_gene: TRBV3-1/TRBV3-2; abundance: NA; j_gene: TRBJ1-6; len: 15; d_gene: TRBD1; CDR3aa: CASSLGGTGGPALHF; CDR3nt: TGTGCCAGCAGCCTGGGCGGGACAGGGGGTCCGGCCCTCCACTTT
v_gene: TRBV28; abundance: NA; j_gene: TRBJ2-7; len: 15; d_gene: TRBD2; CDR3aa: CASSFLAGASYEQYF; CDR3nt: TGTGCCAGCAGTTTCTTAGCGGGGGCCTCCTACGAGCAGTACTTC
v_gene: TRBV19; abundance: NA; j_gene: TRBJ1-5; len: 14; d_gene: NA; CDR3aa: CASLAAYSNQPQHF; CDR3nt: TGTGCCAGTCTGGCCGCTTATAGCAATCAGCCCCAGCATTTT
v_gene: TRBV11-3; abundance: NA; j_gene: TRBJ2-3; len: 13; d_gene: NA; CDR3aa: CASSHRGTDTQYF; CDR3nt: TGTGCCAGCAGCCACCGCGGGACAGATACGCAGTATTTT
v_gene: TRBV6-5; abundance: NA; j_gene: TRBJ1-5; len: 13; d_gene: NA; CDR3aa: CASRQVGGQPQHF; CDR3nt: TGTGCCAGCAGACAGGTAGGGGGACAGCCCCAGCATTTT
v_gene: TRBV3-1/TRBV3-2; abundance: few; j_gene: TRBJ2-7; len: 13; d_gene: TRBD2; CDR3aa: CASSQLAGYEQYF; CDR3nt: TGTGCCAGCAGCCAACTAGCGGGGTACGAGCAGTACTTC
v_gene: TRBV4-1; abundance: NA; j_gene: TRBJ1-2; len: 17; d_gene: TRBD1; CDR3aa: CASSQGPTGQRSYGYTF; CDR3nt: TGCGCCAGCAGCCAAGGACCAACGGGACAGCGGTCCTATGGCTACACCTTC
v_gene: TRBV6-4; abundance: once; j_gene: TRBJ1-3; len: 16; d_gene: TRBD1; CDR3aa: CASRYRGRLGGNTIYF; CDR3nt: TGTGCCAGCAGATACAGGGGGCGGTTGGGTGGAAACACCATATATTTT
v_gene: TRBV9; abundance: NA; j_gene: TRBJ2-3; len: 15; d_gene: NA; CDR3aa: CASSVGLGVADTQYF; CDR3nt: TGTGCCAGCAGCGTAGGGCTAGGGGTGGCAGATACGCAGTATTTT
v_gene: TRBV6-6; abundance: NA; j_gene: TRBJ1-5; len: 14; d_gene: TRBD1; CDR3aa: CASSETGEYQPQHF; CDR3nt: TGTGCCAGCAGCGAGACAGGGGAGTATCAGCCCCAGCATTTT
v_gene: TRBV28; abundance: once; j_gene: TRBJ2-3; len: 16; d_gene: NA; CDR3aa: CASSSITGGLGDTQYF; CDR3nt: TGTGCCAGCAGTTCCATCACTGGGGGACTTGGAGATACGCAGTATTTT
v_gene: TRBV3-1/TRBV3-2; abundance: NA; j_gene: TRBJ1-6; len: 13; d_gene: NA; CDR3aa: CASSTGLNSPLHF; CDR3nt: TGTGCCAGCAGCACAGGGCTAAATTCACCCCTCCACTTT
v_gene: TRBV9; abundance: NA; j_gene: TRBJ2-1; len: 11; d_gene: NA; CDR3aa: CASSLNTEQFF; CDR3nt: TGTGCCAGCAGCCTGAACACTGAGCAGTTCTTC
v_gene: TRBV5-1; abundance: NA; j_gene: TRBJ2-3; len: 16; d_gene: TRBD1; CDR3aa: CASSFGAGQGTDTQYF; CDR3nt: TGCGCCAGCAGCTTCGGGGCGGGACAGGGCACAGATACGCAGTATTTT
v_gene: TRBV2; abundance: NA; j_gene: TRBJ2-7; len: 17; d_gene: NA; CDR3aa: CASTPRQWGRRRYEQYF; CDR3nt: TGTGCCAGCACTCCCAGGCAATGGGGGCGGCGTCGCTACGAGCAGTACTTC
v_gene: TRBV4-1; abundance: NA; j_gene: TRBJ1-3; len: 16; d_gene: NA; CDR3aa: CASSQPNRVSGNTIYF; CDR3nt: TGCGCCAGCAGCCAGCCTAACAGGGTAAGTGGAAACACCATATATTTT
v_gene: TRBV19; abundance: once; j_gene: TRBJ1-1; len: 13; d_gene: NA; CDR3aa: CASSISRYTEAFF; CDR3nt: TGTGCCAGTAGTATCTCCAGATACACTGAAGCTTTCTTT
v_gene: TRBV2; abundance: NA; j_gene: TRBJ2-3; len: 16; d_gene: TRBD2; CDR3aa: CASSDPPGLGTDTQYF; CDR3nt: TGTGCCAGCAGTGACCCTCCTGGACTAGGCACAGATACGCAGTATTTT
v_gene: TRBV3-1/TRBV3-2; abundance: NA; j_gene: TRBJ2-5; len: 13; d_gene: TRBD2; CDR3aa: CASSGGGPETQYF; CDR3nt: TGTGCCAGCAGCGGGGGGGGACCAGAGACCCAGTACTTC
v_gene: TRBV5-1; abundance: NA; j_gene: TRBJ1-1; len: 14; d_gene: TRBD1; CDR3aa: CASSLKTGGTEAFF; CDR3nt: TGCGCCAGCAGCTTGAAGACAGGGGGCACTGAAGCTTTCTTT
v_gene: TRBV6-5; abundance: NA; j_gene: TRBJ2-3; len: 13; d_gene: NA; CDR3aa: CASGLERTDTQYF; CDR3nt: TGTGCCAGCGGATTAGAGCGAACAGATACGCAGTATTTT
v_gene: TRBV27; abundance: NA; j_gene: TRBJ2-7; len: 15; d_gene: TRBD2; CDR3aa: CASSLKGLAIYEQYF; CDR3nt: TGTGCCAGCAGTTTAAAGGGACTAGCGATCTACGAGCAGTACTTC
v_gene: TRBV6-1; abundance: few; j_gene: TRBJ1-1; len: 14; d_gene: TRBD1; CDR3aa: CASSDPGTGGMAFF; CDR3nt: TGTGCCAGCAGTGACCCCGGGACAGGGGGCATGGCTTTCTTT
v_gene: TRBV2; abundance: NA; j_gene: TRBJ2-1; len: 14; d_gene: TRBD2; CDR3aa: CASSKGLAGNEQFF; CDR3nt: TGTGCCAGCAGCAAGGGACTAGCGGGCAATGAGCAGTTCTTC
v_gene: TRBV28; abundance: NA; j_gene: TRBJ2-1; len: 16; d_gene: TRBD2; CDR3aa: CASTIVYGLESNEQFF; CDR3nt: TGTGCCAGCACAATCGTATACGGACTAGAGTCAAATGAGCAGTTCTTC
v_gene: TRBV12-3/TRBV12-4; abundance: NA; j_gene: TRBJ2-7; len: 11; d_gene: NA; CDR3aa: CASGSGYEQYF; CDR3nt: TGTGCCAGCGGGTCGGGTTACGAGCAGTACTTC
v_gene: TRBV10-3; abundance: NA; j_gene: TRBJ2-7; len: 11; d_gene: TRBD1; CDR3aa: CAISLGTGKVF; CDR3nt: TGTGCCATCAGCCTCGGGACAGGCAAAGTTTTC
v_gene: TRBV28; abundance: NA; j_gene: TRBJ2-7; len: 13; d_gene: TRBD1; CDR3aa: CASSTGGIYEQYF; CDR3nt: TGTGCCAGCAGTACAGGGGGAATATACGAGCAGTACTTC
v_gene: TRBV6-1; abundance: NA; j_gene: TRBJ1-5; len: 15; d_gene: TRBD1; CDR3aa: CASSERDRGSQPQHF; CDR3nt: TGTGCCAGCAGTGAAAGGGACAGGGGGAGCCAGCCCCAGCATTTT
v_gene: TRBV9; abundance: NA; j_gene: TRBJ1-6; len: 15; d_gene: NA; CDR3aa: CASSHSGDPNSPLHF; CDR3nt: TGTGCCAGCAGCCACTCAGGGGACCCTAATTCACCCCTCCACTTT
v_gene: TRBV15; abundance: NA; j_gene: TRBJ2-3; len: 15; d_gene: TRBD1; CDR3aa: CATSRPGTGRDTQYF; CDR3nt: TGTGCCACCAGCAGACCCGGGACAGGGCGAGATACGCAGTATTTT
v_gene: TRBV30; abundance: NA; j_gene: TRBJ1-5; len: 14; d_gene: NA; CDR3aa: CAWSWGGRNQPQHF; CDR3nt: TGTGCCTGGTCCTGGGGGGGAAGAAATCAGCCCCAGCATTTT
v_gene: TRBV5-1; abundance: NA; j_gene: TRBJ2-7; len: 15; d_gene: TRBD2; CDR3aa: CASSLALVAGYEQYF; CDR3nt: TGCGCCAGCAGCTTGGCCTTGGTAGCGGGATACGAGCAGTACTTC
v_gene: TRBV9; abundance: NA; j_gene: TRBJ2-2; len: 15; d_gene: TRBD2; CDR3aa: CASRRDYRNTGELFF; CDR3nt: TGTGCCAGCAGACGGGACTACCGGAACACCGGGGAGCTGTTTTTT
v_gene: TRBV14; abundance: NA; j_gene: TRBJ2-7; len: 16; d_gene: TRBD2; CDR3aa: CASSQGLAGASYEQYF; CDR3nt: TGTGCCAGCAGCCAAGGGCTAGCGGGGGCCTCCTACGAGCAGTACTTC
v_gene: TRBV18; abundance: NA; j_gene: TRBJ2-3; len: 14; d_gene: NA; CDR3aa: CASSPVSGLDTQYF; CDR3nt: TGTGCCAGCTCACCTGTTTCAGGGTTAGATACGCAGTATTTT
v_gene: TRBV19; abundance: NA; j_gene: TRBJ1-6; len: 13; d_gene: NA; CDR3aa: CASRLEYNSPLHF; CDR3nt: TGTGCCAGTCGTTTGGAGTATAATTCACCCCTCCACTTT
v_gene: TRBV19; abundance: NA; j_gene: TRBJ2-7; len: 13; d_gene: TRBD1; CDR3aa: CASSIKAGGKEYF; CDR3nt: TGTGCCAGTAGTATAAAAGCAGGGGGCAAAGAGTACTTC
v_gene: TRBV7-9; abundance: NA; j_gene: TRBJ2-7; len: 11; d_gene: NA; CDR3aa: CASSFSHEQYF; CDR3nt: TGTGCCAGCAGCTTTAGCCACGAGCAGTACTTC
v_gene: TRBV9; abundance: NA; j_gene: TRBJ2-2; len: 17; d_gene: TRBD1; CDR3aa: CASSVGPQGVNTGELFF; CDR3nt: TGTGCCAGCAGCGTGGGTCCACAGGGGGTGAACACCGGGGAGCTGTTTTTT
v_gene: TRBV2; abundance: NA; j_gene: TRBJ1-5; len: 15; d_gene: NA; CDR3aa: CASSEPGRSNQPQHF; CDR3nt: TGTGCCAGCAGTGAACCGGGTAGGAGCAATCAGCCCCAGCATTTT
v_gene: TRBV5-4; abundance: NA; j_gene: TRBJ2-2; len: 14; d_gene: NA; CDR3aa: CASSFGTTTGELFF; CDR3nt: TGTGCCAGCAGCTTCGGGACAACCACCGGGGAGCTGTTTTTT
v_gene: TRBV21-1; abundance: NA; j_gene: TRBJ1-4; len: 16; d_gene: NA; CDR3aa: CASSKVQGSANEKLFF; CDR3nt: TGTGCCAGCAGCAAAGTTCAGGGTTCGGCTAATGAAAAACTGTTTTTT
v_gene: TRBV25-1; abundance: NA; j_gene: TRBJ2-7; len: 13; d_gene: NA; CDR3aa: CASSEYNSYEQYF; CDR3nt: TGTGCCAGCAGTGAATACAACTCCTACGAGCAGTACTTC
v_gene: TRBV7-8; abundance: NA; j_gene: TRBJ2-1; len: 14; d_gene: NA; CDR3aa: CASSLAAGDNEQFF; CDR3nt: TGTGCCAGCAGCTTAGCGGCGGGCGACAATGAGCAGTTCTTC
v_gene: TRBV5-4; abundance: once; j_gene: TRBJ2-2; len: 14; d_gene: TRBD1; CDR3aa: CASSSGGDTGELFF; CDR3nt: TGTGCCAGCAGCTCAGGGGGCGACACCGGGGAGCTGTTTTTT
v_gene: TRBV5-6; abundance: NA; j_gene: TRBJ2-5; len: 14; d_gene: NA; CDR3aa: CASSLGQYQETQYF; CDR3nt: TGTGCCAGCAGCTTGGGCCAGTACCAAGAGACCCAGTACTTC
v_gene: TRBV3-1/TRBV3-2; abundance: NA; j_gene: TRBJ2-7; len: 13; d_gene: TRBD2; CDR3aa: CASSHLAGYEQYF; CDR3nt: TGTGCCAGCAGCCATCTAGCGGGTTACGAGCAGTACTTC
v_gene: TRBV9; abundance: few; j_gene: TRBJ2-1; len: 15; d_gene: TRBD2; CDR3aa: CASSVDAGVFDEQFF; CDR3nt: TGTGCCAGCAGCGTAGACGCGGGAGTGTTCGATGAGCAGTTCTTC
v_gene: TRBV5-1; abundance: NA; j_gene: TRBJ2-2; len: 16; d_gene: NA; CDR3aa: CASSLESQGNTGELFF; CDR3nt: TGCGCCAGCAGCTTGGAGTCCCAGGGGAACACCGGGGAGCTGTTTTTT
v_gene: TRBV2; abundance: NA; j_gene: TRBJ1-1; len: 12; d_gene: TRBD1; CDR3aa: CASSEDRGLAFF; CDR3nt: TGTGCCAGCAGTGAGGACAGGGGGCTTGCTTTCTTT
v_gene: TRBV6-5; abundance: NA; j_gene: TRBJ2-7; len: 14; d_gene: TRBD2; CDR3aa: CASTSREGAYEQYF; CDR3nt: TGTGCCAGCACTAGCCGGGAGGGAGCTTACGAGCAGTACTTC